This paragraph reports one T cell receptor (beta chain). This sample is drawn from a study of cytomegalovirus exposure and HLA in healthy donors. The CDR3 spans 15 residues. CDR1 GTSNPN and CDR2 SVGIG come from the germline V gene (reference sequence). The V gene end was trimmed by 4 bases and the J gene end by 9 bases; junction bases not matched to a gene: 10. Amplification used 60 Vbeta primers and 13 Jbeta primers. Sequencing used immunoSEQ multiplex PCR; TCRdb keeps in-frame clones, though not all of them. The sample includes about 150,000 clones, 77% seen only once; the top ten take 3% to 5%. Input material: PBMCs. J is TRBJ1-6 and V is TRBV30; TRBD1 matches at 9 bases. This TCR came from a male donor in good health and CMV-seronegative. For the CDR3, the DNA is TGTGCCTGGACCCCCCCACAGGGGGCGCGTTCACCCCTCCACTTT. It specifies CAWTPPQGARSPLHF.